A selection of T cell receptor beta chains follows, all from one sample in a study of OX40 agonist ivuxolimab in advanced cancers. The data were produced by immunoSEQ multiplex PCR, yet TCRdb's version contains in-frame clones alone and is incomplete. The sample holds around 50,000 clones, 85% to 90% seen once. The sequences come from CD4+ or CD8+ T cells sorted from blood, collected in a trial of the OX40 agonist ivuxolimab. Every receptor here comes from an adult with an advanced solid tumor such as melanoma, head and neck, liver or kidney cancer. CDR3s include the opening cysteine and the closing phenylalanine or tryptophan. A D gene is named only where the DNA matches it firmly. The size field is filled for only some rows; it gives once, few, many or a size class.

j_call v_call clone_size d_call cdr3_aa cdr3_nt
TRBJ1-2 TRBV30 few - CAWSVSVEIRGYTF TGTGCCTGGAGTGTATCTGTTGAGATCCGTGGCTACACCTTC
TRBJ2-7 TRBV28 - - CASSLISGVVYEQYF TGTGCCAGCAGTTTAATTAGCGGCGTCGTCTACGAGCAGTACTTC
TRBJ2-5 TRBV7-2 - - CASSPIVGAARQETQYF TGTGCCAGCAGCCCCATAGTGGGTGCAGCGCGCCAAGAGACCCAGTACTTC
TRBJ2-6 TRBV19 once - CASTTGANVLTF TGTGCCAGTACTACTGGGGCCAACGTCCTGACTTTC
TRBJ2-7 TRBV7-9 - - CASSPAGGTYEQYF TGTGCCAGCAGCCCAGCTGGGGGCACCTACGAGCAGTACTTC
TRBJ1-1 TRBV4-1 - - CASSPGGGTEAFF TGCGCCAGCAGCCCTGGAGGTGGCACTGAAGCTTTCTTT
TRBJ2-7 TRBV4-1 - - CASSREQGGTYEQYF TGCGCCAGCAGCCGCGAACAGGGTGGCACCTACGAGCAGTACTTC
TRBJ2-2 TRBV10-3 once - CAISDATGELFF TGTGCCATCAGTGATGCCACCGGGGAGCTGTTTTTT
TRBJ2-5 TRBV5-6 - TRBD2 CASIPSGRSETQYF TGTGCCAGCATTCCTAGCGGGAGAAGTGAGACCCAGTACTTC
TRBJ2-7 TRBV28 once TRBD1 CASSSKPRTGYEQYF TGTGCCAGCAGTTCAAAGCCCCGGACAGGCTACGAGCAGTACTTC
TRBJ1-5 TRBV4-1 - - CASSQERGASQPQHF TGCGCCAGCAGCCAAGAAAGGGGGGCAAGTCAGCCCCAGCATTTT
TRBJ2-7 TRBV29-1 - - CSAWVTGVYEQYF TGCAGCGCCTGGGTCACGGGGGTCTACGAGCAGTACTTC
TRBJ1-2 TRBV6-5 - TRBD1 CASSEQGTGYTF TGTGCCAGCAGTGAACAGGGGACTGGCTACACCTTC
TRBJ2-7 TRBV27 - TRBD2 CASSFGGAINEQYF TGTGCCAGCAGTTTCGGGGGGGCCATTAACGAGCAGTACTTC
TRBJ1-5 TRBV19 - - CACMAQGPQPQHF TGTGCTTGTATGGCTCAGGGACCTCAGCCCCAGCATTTT
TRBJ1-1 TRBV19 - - CASNPWGDTSNTEAFF TGTGCCAGTAACCCCTGGGGCGACACGAGCAACACTGAAGCTTTCTTT
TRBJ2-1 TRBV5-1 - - CASSYFPGQPYNEQFF TGCGCCAGCAGCTACTTCCCAGGCCAGCCCTACAATGAGCAGTTCTTC
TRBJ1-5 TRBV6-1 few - CASSEAEMGRQPQHF TGTGCCAGCAGTGAAGCGGAGATGGGCCGTCAGCCCCAGCATTTT
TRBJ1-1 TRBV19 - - CASSMAVNTEAFF TGTGCCAGTAGTATGGCAGTGAACACTGAAGCTTTCTTT
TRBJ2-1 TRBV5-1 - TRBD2 CASSWASGNNEQFF TGCGCCAGCAGCTGGGCTAGCGGGAACAATGAGCAGTTCTTC
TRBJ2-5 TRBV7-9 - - CASSFSGETQYF TGTGCCAGCAGCTTTAGTGGGGAGACCCAGTACTTC
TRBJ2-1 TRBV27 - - CASSSRVGSYNEQFF TGTGCCAGCAGTTCGCGGGTTGGCTCCTACAATGAGCAGTTCTTC
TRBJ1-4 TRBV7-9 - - CASRESRATNEKLFF TGTGCCAGCAGAGAATCGAGAGCAACTAATGAAAAACTGTTTTTT
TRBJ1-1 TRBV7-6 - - CASSLADRRNTEAFF TGTGCCAGCAGCTTAGCCGACAGGAGGAACACTGAAGCTTTCTTT
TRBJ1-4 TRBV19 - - CASSIWGNEKLFF TGTGCCAGTAGTATTTGGGGAAATGAAAAACTGTTTTTT
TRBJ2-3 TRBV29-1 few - CSVEVGGTDTQYF TGCAGCGTTGAAGTAGGGGGCACAGATACGCAGTATTTT
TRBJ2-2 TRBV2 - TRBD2 CASRGRTSGKNTGELFF TGTGCCAGCAGGGGGAGGACTAGCGGAAAGAACACCGGGGAGCTGTTTTTT
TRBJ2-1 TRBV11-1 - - CASSPNSLRDEQFF TGTGCCAGCAGCCCCAACTCCCTCAGGGATGAGCAGTTCTTC
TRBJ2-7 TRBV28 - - CASSPGLTYEQYF TGTGCCAGCAGTCCGGGACTCACGTACGAGCAGTACTTC
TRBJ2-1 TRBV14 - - CASSQATEWALSYNEQFF TGTGCCAGCAGCCAAGCAACCGAGTGGGCCCTATCCTACAATGAGCAGTTCTTC
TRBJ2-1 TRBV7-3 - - CAPRGEGREQFF TGTGCCCCTAGGGGGGAGGGCCGTGAGCAGTTCTTC
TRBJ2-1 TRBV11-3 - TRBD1 CASSLEGSRGQNEQFF TGTGCCAGCAGCTTAGAAGGGAGCAGGGGGCAAAATGAGCAGTTCTTC
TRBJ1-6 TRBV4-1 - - CASSSGSEYSPLHF TGCGCCAGCAGCTCCGGAAGTGAGTATTCACCCCTCCACTTT
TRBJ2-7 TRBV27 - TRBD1 CASSLGTGSAYEQYF TGTGCCAGCAGTTTAGGGACAGGGAGTGCCTACGAGCAGTACTTC
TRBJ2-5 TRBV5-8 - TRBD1 CASSGLDRQETQYF TGTGCCAGCAGCGGGTTGGACAGGCAAGAGACCCAGTACTTC
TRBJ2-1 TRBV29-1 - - CSVEDPTYNEQFF TGCAGCGTTGAAGATCCCACCTACAATGAGCAGTTCTTC
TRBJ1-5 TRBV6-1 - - CAIQELTSNQPQHF TGTGCCATCCAGGAACTAACTAGCAATCAGCCCCAGCATTTT
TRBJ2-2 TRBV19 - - CATQVGLNTGELFF TGTGCCACCCAAGTGGGGCTGAACACCGGGGAGCTGTTTTTT
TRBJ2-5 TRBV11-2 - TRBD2 CASRPTGLAEETQYF TGTGCCAGCAGGCCCACGGGACTAGCGGAAGAGACCCAGTACTTC
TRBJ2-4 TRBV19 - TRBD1 CASRPGQGAKNIQYF TGTGCCAGTAGACCGGGACAGGGAGCCAAAAACATTCAGTACTTC
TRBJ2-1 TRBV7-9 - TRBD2 CASSPGLGLYNEQFF TGTGCCAGCAGCCCGGGACTAGGGCTCTACAATGAGCAGTTCTTC
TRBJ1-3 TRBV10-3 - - CAITRTSSGNTIYF TGTGCCATCACCCGGACAAGCTCTGGAAACACCATATATTTT
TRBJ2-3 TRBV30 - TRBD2 CAWSVLAGRTDTQYF TGTGCCTGGAGTGTACTAGCGGGTCGCACAGATACGCAGTATTTT
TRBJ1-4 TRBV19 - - CASSQGGGEKLFF TGTGCCAGTAGTCAGGGTGGGGGCGAAAAACTGTTTTTT
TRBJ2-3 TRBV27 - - CASSPRTVWTLDTQYF TGTGCCAGCAGTCCGCGGACAGTTTGGACCTTGGATACGCAGTATTTT
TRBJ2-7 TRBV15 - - CATSRDTSGEQYF TGTGCCACCAGCAGAGATACCTCGGGGGAGCAGTACTTC
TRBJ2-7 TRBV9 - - CASSVESGLVYEQYF TGTGCCAGCAGCGTAGAGTCTGGGCTCGTCTACGAGCAGTACTTC
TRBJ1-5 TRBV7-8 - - CASSLDRVPYQPQHF TGTGCCAGCAGCCTGGACAGAGTCCCGTATCAGCCCCAGCATTTT
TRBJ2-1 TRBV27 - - CASRLTQGNEQFF TGTGCCAGCAGATTGACCCAGGGGAATGAGCAGTTCTTC
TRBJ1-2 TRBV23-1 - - CARPRGRGVNGYTF TGCGCCAGACCACGTGGCAGGGGAGTAAACGGCTACACCTTC
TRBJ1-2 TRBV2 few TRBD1 CASGDRGLGYTF TGTGCCAGCGGTGACAGGGGGCTGGGCTACACCTTC
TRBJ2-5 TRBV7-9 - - CASSLAVGVEGETQYF TGTGCCAGCAGCTTAGCTGTCGGGGTGGAGGGAGAGACCCAGTACTTC
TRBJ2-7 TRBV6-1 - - CASSVSYEQYF TGTGCCAGCAGTGTAAGCTACGAGCAGTACTTC
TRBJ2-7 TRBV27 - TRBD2 CASSYGGGYYEQYF TGTGCCAGCAGTTACGGGGGGGGGTACTACGAGCAGTACTTC
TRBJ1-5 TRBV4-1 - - CASSQVWDLGNQPQHF TGCGCCAGCAGCCAGGTCTGGGACCTAGGCAATCAGCCCCAGCATTTT
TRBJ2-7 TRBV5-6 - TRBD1 CASSSYDLDRAGEQYF TGTGCCAGCAGCTCCTACGACCTGGACAGGGCGGGGGAGCAGTACTTC
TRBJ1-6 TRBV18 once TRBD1 CASSTDRGPLSLHF TGTGCCAGCTCAACGGACAGGGGACCCCTCTCCCTCCACTTT